The 18 T cell receptor beta chains below were found in one sample sequenced in a study of cytomegalovirus exposure and HLA in healthy donors (dated by TCRdb to the late 2010s). The library was generated by the immunoSEQ multiplex PCR assay. For the multiplex PCR, a mixture combining 60 forward primers for TCR Vbeta segments and 13 reverse primers for TCR Jbeta segments was used. As stored in TCRdb, this immuneACCESS dataset retains in-frame rearrangements with V and J assigned. A fraction of the clones does not appear; measured against another copy, unresolved V genes explain less than half of the discrepancy, and the remainder lacks a known reason. The sample table shows some 120,000 clones, and roughly 62% are seen once. The leading ten clones occupy roughly 1.6% of the sample. The specimen sequenced was PBMCs. All receptors come from a man between 25 and 39 years old in good health and CMV-seropositive.

The V gene is TRBV19, the J gene TRBJ1-1; D might be TRBD1 (6 bases). The CDR3 spans 12 residues. Deletions cut 4 bases from V and 4 bases from J, with 7 bases between. Germline lookup yields CDR1 LNHDA and CDR2 SQIVND (reference sequence). The CDR3 DNA reads TGTGCCAGTAGTAGGGGGCCCACTGAAGCTTTCTTT. Its translation: CASSRGPTEAFF.

This chain uses TRBV6-5 with TRBJ2-2; 8 positions match TRBD2. V was pared by 8 bases and J by 5 bases, with 10 bases of the junction left unmatched. CDR1 is MNHEY and CDR2 is SVGAGI in the germline V gene. The CDR3 sequence is 15 residues long. CDR3 in amino acids: CASLRGGPGTGELFF. The CDR3 DNA is TGTGCCAGCCTTCGGGGGGGGCCGGGGACCGGGGAGCTGTTTTTT.

This sequence joins TRBV30 and TRBJ1-6; no clear D. V was pared by 4 bases and J by 3 bases, with 19 bases between. This CDR3 has 17 amino acids. From germline, CDR1 is GTSNPN and CDR2 SVGIG (reference sequence). The CDR3 nucleotides are TGTGCCTGGAACACGGGGTCCCTTTGGGACTATAATTCACCCCTCCACTTT. Protein product: CAWNTGSLWDYNSPLHF.

Remarks on this clone: The junction departs from germline at one end; a sequencing error may be responsible. V is TRBV5-8 and J is TRBJ1-5, with D perhaps matching TRBD1 (5 bases). The germline V gene has CDR1 SGHTS and CDR2 YDEGEE. The CDR3 is made up of 15 amino acids. CDR3 sequence: CASSLGVRVNQPQHF. The CDR3 region has the DNA TGTGCCAGCAGTTTGGGGGTGAGGGTGAATCAGCCCCAGCATTTT.

The rearrangement joins TRBV15 to TRBJ1-1; D is perhaps TRBD1 (6 bases). V lost 2 bases to trimming and J lost 4 bases, with 17 bases between them. The germline V gene has CDR1 LNHNV and CDR2 YYDKDF (reference sequence). This CDR3 spans 16 amino acids. As DNA, the CDR3 is TGTGCCACCAGCAGACTTCAGACAGGCAGGGGCACTGAAGCTTTCTTT. Its translation: CATSRLQTGRGTEAFF. Combining the CDR3 with reference TRBV15 and TRBJ1-1 gives the whole variable domain DAMVIQNPRYQVTQFGKPVTLSCSQTLNHNVMYWYQQKSSQAPKLLFHYYDKDFNNEADTPDNFQSRRPNTSFCFLDIRSPGLGDTAMYLCATSRLQTGRGTEAFFGQGTRLTVV.

This clone was detected only a few times. A junction boundary mismatches the germline segment, possibly from a read error. This chain uses TRBV11-2 with TRBJ2-3, with 8 bases identical to TRBD1. Germline loops: CDR1 SGHAT, CDR2 FQNNGV. The CDR3 is 14 amino acids. CDR3 in amino acids: CASSLGQGTGTQYF. In DNA, the CDR3 is TGTGCCAGCAGCCTAGGACAAGGGACAGGTACGCAGTATTTT.

CDR3: CASSRGLENSYEQYF. The CDR3 DNA is TGTGCCAGCAGCCGCGGACTGGAGAACTCCTACGAGCAGTACTTC. The chain carries TRBV9 and TRBJ2-7; possible D gene TRBD2, 5 bases. The CDR3 is 15 residues long. The V and J ends lost 4 bases and 0 bases respectively, with 14 bases between them. Germline CDR1 and CDR2: SGDLS and YYNGEE.

In this sample, this clone turned up a few times. The V and J genes are TRBV7-9 and TRBJ1-2; 7 bases map to TRBD1. Looked up from germline, CDR1 is SEHNR and CDR2 is FQNEAQ (reference sequence). This CDR3 has 15 amino acids. The V segment lost 5 bases and the J segment 2 bases; nucleotides outside the gene matches: 8. In DNA, the CDR3 is TGTGCCAGCAGCCTACCTGGACAGGCGAACTATGGCTACACCTTC. This translates into CASSLPGQANYGYTF.

In this sample, this clone turned up a few times. The CDR3 bases are TGTGCCAGCAGACCCGTTATAAGCGGGAGGGCCGGGGAGACCCAGTACTTC. Translated, it gives CASRPVISGRAGETQYF. This chain uses TRBV14 with TRBJ2-5, with 10 bases identical to TRBD2. CDR1 is SGHDN, CDR2 FVKESK, per germline. The junction had 15 bases not matched to a gene; V was cut back by 6 bases and J by 5 bases. The CDR3 covers 17 residues.

The V and J genes are TRBV4-3 and TRBJ2-3, with 10 bases lining up with TRBD2. After removal of 3 bases from V and 3 bases from J, the junction contained 3 bases not matched to a gene. The CDR3 extends over 15 amino acids. Germline V gene sequence: CDR1 LGHNA, CDR2 YSLEER. CDR3: CASSQELAGTDTQYF. CDR3 nucleotides: TGCGCCAGCAGCCAGGAACTAGCGGGAACAGATACGCAGTATTTT.

This chain links TRBV27 with TRBJ2-7; 8 bases are a match to TRBD1. The germline CDR1 and CDR2 sequences are MNHEY and SMNVEV (reference sequence). This CDR3 contains 17 residues. J lost 2 bases, V lost 4 bases, and 13 bases had no gene match. The CDR3 reads CASSYFPGTGPTYEQYF. The CDR3 bases are TGTGCCAGCAGTTACTTCCCTGGGACAGGCCCGACCTACGAGCAGTACTTC.

This chain joins TRBV7-9 and TRBJ2-7, with TRBD2 matching over 8 bases. CDR3 size: 14 residues. CDR1 and CDR2 from the germline V gene are SEHNR and FQNEAQ (reference sequence). J lost 7 bases, V lost 1 base, and 6 bases had no gene match. The CDR3 coding sequence is TGTGCCAGCAGCTTAGACGGGACTAGGGTGGAGCAGTACTTC. Protein: CASSLDGTRVEQYF.

V is TRBV4-1 and J is TRBJ2-4; possibly TRBD2 for D (7 bases). The CDR3 totals 17 residues. Per the germline V gene, CDR1 is MGHRA and CDR2 is YSYEKL. The V gene lost 4 bases and the J gene lost 0 bases, with 16 bases spanning the gap. In nucleotides, the CDR3 is TGCGCCAGCAGCCGGGAGGGGGAGATTTTAGCCAAAAACATTCAGTACTTC. It yields the protein CASSREGEILAKNIQYF.

A few counts support this clone. The chain carries TRBV5-1 and TRBJ2-3, with TRBD2 identical over 12 bases. The CDR3 totals 17 residues. V shed 4 bases, J shed 5 bases, and the junction held 11 bases outside the gene matches. The V gene's germline CDR1 is SGHRS and CDR2 YFSETQ. The CDR3 region has the DNA TGCGCCAGCAGCCCGTGGACTAGCGGGATGGGCGTAGATACGCAGTATTTT. It encodes CASSPWTSGMGVDTQYF.

The chain employs TRBV27 and TRBJ2-5, with TRBD2 identical over 13 bases. Trimming cost V 5 bases and J 5 bases; bases outside gene matches: 8. The CDR3 runs 16 residues. CDR1 and CDR2 (germline): MNHEY, SMNVEV (reference sequence). For the CDR3, the DNA is TGTGCCAGCAGTCCCGGCCGGACTAGCGGGAGTGAGACCCAGTACTTC. It specifies CASSPGRTSGSETQYF.

The chain is built from TRBV9 and TRBJ1-1, with D uncertain. The CDR3 is 16 residues long. CDR1 is SGDLS, CDR2 YYNGEE, per germline. The V and J ends lost 1 base and 1 base respectively, with 14 bases between them. The chain's CDR3 is CASSVSSQFGNTEAFF. The DNA for the CDR3 is TGTGCCAGCAGCGTATCTAGTCAATTTGGGAACACTGAAGCTTTCTTT.

This clone showed up just a few times. V gene TRBV5-1 combines with J gene TRBJ1-4; the D gene is possibly TRBD1 (5 bases). The V end lost 4 bases, the J end lost 0 bases, and 13 bases lay between the germline ends. Germline CDR1 and CDR2: SGHRS and YFSETQ. The CDR3 length is 16 residues. In DNA, the CDR3 is TGCGCCAGCAGCGAGAGACAGCTTGCAACTAATGAAAAACTGTTTTTT. Translated: CASSERQLATNEKLFF.

The chain links TRBV18 to TRBJ1-2; D is undetermined. The V end lost 2 bases, the J end lost 0 bases, and 10 bases lay between the germline ends. The CDR3 loop spans 15 amino acids. Germline V gene sequence: CDR1 KGHSH, CDR2 LQKENI. CDR3 in DNA: TGTGCCAGCTCACCAAGAACAGACACTAACTATGGCTACACCTTC. Protein sequence: CASSPRTDTNYGYTF.